Listed here are 30 T cell receptor beta chains from one sample, sequenced in a study of blood T cell repertoires in COVID-19. Libraries were prepared by immunoSEQ multiplex PCR; TCRdb keeps only in-frame clonotypes and omits some of them. The table lists a few hundred thousand clones, about 90% of them singletons, with 1.2% in the top ten. Sequenced sample: PBMCs or T cells enriched from blood (not recorded which). These receptors came from a human donor in a cohort exposed to, infected with or recovered from COVID-19 (not recorded which). The donor label of this sample is uncertain.

The chain combines TRBV27 with TRBJ2-5; D perhaps matches TRBD1 (5 bases). Germline V gene lookup returns CDR1 MNHEY and CDR2 SMNVEV (reference sequence). This CDR3 is 14 amino acids long. Trimming took 2 bases from V and 2 from J, leaving 9 bases between them. The chain's CDR3 is CASSLVGVQETQYF. DNA for the CDR3: TGTGCCAGCAGTTTAGTAGGGGTGCAAGAGACCCAGTACTTC.

This clone was detected only a few times. The rearrangement links TRBV14 to TRBJ2-3; the D gene is possibly TRBD2 (5 bases). Per germline, CDR1 SGHDN and CDR2 FVKESK. The V end lost 1 base, the J end lost 5 bases, and 13 bases lay between the germline ends. There are 15 residues in the CDR3. The CDR3 bases are TGTGCCAGCAGCCAAGTTTTTGGAGGCGAAGATACGCAGTATTTT. It is translated as CASSQVFGGEDTQYF. Filled out from reference TRBV14 and TRBJ2-3, the complete variable domain reads EAGVTQFPSHSVIEKGQTVTLRCDPISGHDNLYWYRRVMGKEIKFLLHFVKESKQDESGMPNNRFLAERTGGTYSTLKVQPAELEDSGVYFCASSQVFGGEDTQYFGPGTRLTVL.

The J gene is TRBJ1-6, the V gene TRBV10-3; the D gene is possibly TRBD1 (6 bases). The CDR3 has 15 amino acids. The V gene's germline CDR1 is ENHRY and CDR2 SYGVKD. Between the trimmed V and J ends, which lost 6 bases and 6 bases, there was a span of 15 bases. CDR3 in amino acids: CAISPGEGVNSPLHF. In nucleotides, the CDR3 is TGTGCCATCAGCCCCGGGGAGGGGGTTAATTCACCCCTCCACTTT.

This rearrangement joins TRBV19 to TRBJ1-5; 11 bases are shared with TRBD1. The J segment lost 7 bases and the V segment lost 9 bases, leaving 8 bases of the junction unmatched. Germline CDR1 is LNHDA and CDR2 is SQIVND (reference sequence). This CDR3 contains 14 residues. CDR3 residues: CASHGQGAWQPQHF. DNA of the CDR3: TGTGCCAGCCATGGACAGGGGGCCTGGCAGCCCCAGCATTTT.

The V call is TRBV2, the J call TRBJ1-2; tentatively, D is TRBD1 (5 bases). Trimming pared 3 bases from V and 4 bases from J, leaving 12 bases between. Per the germline V gene, CDR1 is SNHLY and CDR2 is FYNNEI. The CDR3 extends over 14 amino acids. CDR3 nucleotide sequence: TGTGCCAGCAGTGAGACAGTATCATCCTATGGCTACACCTTC. It translates to CASSETVSSYGYTF.

The rearrangement links TRBV30 to TRBJ1-5; 11 positions match TRBD1. The V segment lost 0 bases and the J segment 7 bases; nucleotides outside the gene matches: 8. Germline CDR1 is GTSNPN and CDR2 is SVGIG (reference sequence). This CDR3 spans 16 amino acids. CDR3 protein: CAWSVRGTGGHQPQHF. The DNA for the CDR3 is TGTGCCTGGAGTGTACGGGGGACAGGGGGTCACCAGCCCCAGCATTTT. Looking up the rest from reference TRBV30 and TRBJ1-5 gives the full variable domain: SQTIHQWPATLVQPVGSPLSLECTVEGTSNPNLYWYRQAAGRGLQLLFYSVGIGQISSEVPQNLSASRPQDRQFILSSKKLLLSDSGFYLCAWSVRGTGGHQPQHFGDGTRLSIL.

The chain links TRBV2 to TRBJ2-1; D remains unclear. Per the germline V gene, CDR1 is SNHLY and CDR2 is FYNNEI. V was clipped by 4 bases and J by 5 bases, with 9 bases between them. This CDR3 has 13 amino acids. The CDR3 sequence is CASSGPGDNEQFF. CDR3 DNA: TGTGCCAGCAGTGGGCCCGGAGACAATGAGCAGTTCTTC.

The chain links TRBV5-8 to TRBJ1-6, with D uncertain. Per the germline V gene, CDR1 is SGHTS and CDR2 is YDEGEE. V was cut by 1 base and J by 7 bases, with 12 bases left in between. The CDR3 is 15 amino acids. The CDR3 region is CASSLRPAGNSPLHF. The CDR3 DNA sequence: TGTGCCAGCAGCTTGCGGCCAGCGGGGAATTCACCCCTCCACTTT.

The genes are TRBV19 and TRBJ1-6; TRBD1 matches 8 bases. With 5 bases clipped from V and 9 bases from J, the junction kept 9 bases outside the gene matches. Germline CDR1 is LNHDA and CDR2 is SQIVND (reference sequence). This CDR3 comprises 15 residues. The CDR3 DNA reads TGTGCCAGTAGTCCCGGACAGGGCCGGGGTTCACCCCTCCACTTT. The encoded protein is CASSPGQGRGSPLHF.

V gene TRBV6-6 combines with J gene TRBJ1-1; D ambiguous. V lost 2 bases to trimming and J lost 5 bases, with 9 bases between them. Germline CDR1 is MNHNY and CDR2 is SVGAGI (reference sequence). This CDR3 contains 13 residues. The CDR3 here is CASSYPGRTEAFF. CDR3 in DNA: TGTGCCAGCAGTTACCCGGGGAGAACTGAAGCTTTCTTT.

V usage is TRBV5-1 and J usage is TRBJ2-1; TRBD2 agrees at 10 bases. The germline V gene encodes CDR1 SGHRS and CDR2 YFSETQ. With 0 bases clipped from V and 5 bases from J, the junction kept 5 bases outside the gene matches. The CDR3 has 16 amino acids. The CDR3 region has the DNA TGCGCCAGCAGCTTGGATGGGACTAGCGTAGACAATGAGCAGTTCTTC. Its translation: CASSLDGTSVDNEQFF. The entire variable domain, with the rest obtained from reference TRBV5-1 and TRBJ2-1, is as follows: KAGVTQTPRYLIKTRGQQVTLSCSPISGHRSVSWYQQTPGQGLQFLFEYFSETQRNKGNFPGRFSGRQFSNSRSEMNVSTLELGDSALYLCASSLDGTSVDNEQFFGPGTRLTVL.

V and J are TRBV19 and TRBJ1-4; 7 bases line up with TRBD1. CDR1 and CDR2 from the germline V gene are LNHDA and SQIVND (reference sequence). V shed 3 bases, J shed 1 base, and the junction held 5 bases outside the gene matches. The CDR3 sequence is 16 residues long. Here the CDR3 DNA reads TGTGCCAGTAGTATCGGGGGACAGATAACTAATGAAAAACTGTTTTTT. This gives the protein CASSIGGQITNEKLFF.

V usage is TRBV5-6 and J usage is TRBJ2-5; D is possibly TRBD2 (6 bases). V lost 3 bases, J lost 5 bases, and 14 bases lay in between. The germline V gene encodes CDR1 SGHDT and CDR2 YYEEEE. The CDR3 length is 14 residues. The chain's CDR3 is CASSWRGTKETQYF. The CDR3 nucleotides are TGTGCCAGCAGCTGGCGGGGTACGAAGGAGACCCAGTACTTC.

The V gene is TRBV24-1, the J gene TRBJ2-2; 7 positions agree with TRBD1. The CDR3 consists of 16 residues. From germline, CDR1 is KGHDR and CDR2 SFDVKD. Unmatched junction bases numbered 4, after V lost 3 bases and J lost 1 base. The CDR3 loop reads CATSDPRQGNTGELFF. In DNA, the CDR3 is TGTGCCACCAGTGATCCCCGACAGGGGAACACCGGGGAGCTGTTTTTT.

The chain employs TRBV2 and TRBJ1-5; tentatively, D is TRBD1 (5 bases). V was shortened by 8 bases and J by 3 bases, with 11 bases between the two germline ends. This CDR3 comprises 13 residues. Germline V lookup: CDR1 SNHLY, CDR2 FYNNEI. CDR3 sequence reads: CASGREANQPQHF. The DNA of the CDR3 is TGTGCCAGCGGCAGGGAGGCCAATCAGCCCCAGCATTTT. The full variable domain, in which reference TRBV2 and TRBJ1-5 provide the parts outside the CDR3, is EPEVTQTPSHQVTQMGQEVILRCVPISNHLYFYWYRQILGQKVEFLVSFYNNEISEKSEIFDDQFSVERPDGSNFTLKIRSTKLEDSAMYFCASGREANQPQHFGDGTRLSIL.

The V gene is TRBV9, the J gene TRBJ2-2; 11 positions match TRBD2. CDR1 and CDR2 from the germline V gene are SGDLS and YYNGEE. V shed 0 bases and J 5 bases; nucleotides not matched to a gene: 9. The CDR3 extends over 18 amino acids. As DNA, the CDR3 is TGTGCCAGCAGCGTAGCTACGTTGGCTAGCGGGGGGACCGGGGAGCTGTTTTTT. Residues: CASSVATLASGGTGELFF.

The rearrangement uses TRBV10-1 and TRBJ1-4, with TRBD1 as a possible D gene (5 bases). With 7 bases removed from V and 5 bases from J, the gap between germline ends came to 20 bases. The length of the CDR3 is 16 residues. Germline V CDR1 and CDR2: WNHNN, SYGVQD (reference sequence). The CDR3 DNA sequence: TGCGCCAGCATCCCCATCCTACAGGAACGGAATGAAAAACTGTTTTTT. Translation gives CASIPILQERNEKLFF.

The chain combines TRBV7-2 with TRBJ2-7, with a possible D match to TRBD2 (5 bases). Per germline, CDR1 SGHTA and CDR2 FQGNSA. The CDR3 length is 15 residues. Trimming removed 1 base at V and 6 bases at J, with 16 bases between. CDR3 DNA: TGTGCCAGCAGCTTAGTTGGGGTGGGAAGCGGCGAGCAGTACTTC. Translated: CASSLVGVGSGEQYF.

The genes are TRBV6-4 and TRBJ2-2; no firm D call. Germline lookup yields CDR1 MRHNA and CDR2 SNTAGT. This CDR3 is built from 14 residues. The ends were cut back, 3 bases at V and 1 base at J, with 6 bases in the middle. The CDR3 DNA is TGTGCCAGCAGTGAGGGCGAGAACACCGGGGAGCTGTTTTTT. Protein: CASSEGENTGELFF.

The rearrangement uses TRBV20-1 and TRBJ2-7; 9 bases agree with TRBD2. The ends lost 3 bases at V and 4 bases at J; junction bases unmatched: 7. The CDR3 sequence is 14 residues long. Germline CDR1 DFQATT, CDR2 SNEGSKA (reference sequence). CDR3 sequence (DNA): TGCAGTGCTAGTTCGGGACTAGCCATTTACGAGCAGTACTTC. Protein: CSASSGLAIYEQYF.

J is TRBJ2-7 and V is TRBV5-6, with 8 nucleotides matching TRBD1. Germline CDR1 SGHDT, CDR2 YYEEEE. V was clipped by 4 bases and J by 1 base; unmatched bases: 19. The CDR3 contains 19 residues. For the CDR3, the DNA is TGTGCCAGCAGCATCCGGTCGGACAGGGTTAACCTTGCGTCCTACGAGCAGTACTTC. This codes for CASSIRSDRVNLASYEQYF.

The V gene is TRBV10-3, the J gene TRBJ1-1; 9 bases align to TRBD1. In germline, CDR1 is ENHRY, CDR2 SYGVKD. The CDR3 is 14 residues long. The V segment lost 10 bases and the J segment 1 base; nucleotides outside the gene matches: 7. Written as DNA, the CDR3 is TGTGCCACCACAGGGGGCGCATCGAACACTGAAGCTTTCTTT. It encodes CATTGGASNTEAFF.

The chain carries TRBV18 and TRBJ2-5, with D unclear. V lost 3 bases and J lost 1, with 3 bases in between. CDR1 and CDR2 from the germline V gene are KGHSH and LQKENI. CDR3 length: 12 residues. CDR3 DNA sequence: TGTGCCAGCTCACCTCTCCAAGAGACCCAGTACTTC. Encoded protein: CASSPLQETQYF.

The genes are TRBV30 and TRBJ2-5; possible D gene TRBD2, 6 bases. This CDR3 has 13 residues. CDR1 and CDR2 from the germline V gene are GTSNPN and SVGIG (reference sequence). V shed 8 bases and J shed 5 bases, with 18 bases lying between them. As DNA, the CDR3 is TGTGCCAAATCGACGGGGGAAGGGGAGACCCAGTACTTC. Translating it yields CAKSTGEGETQYF. Using reference TRBV30 and TRBJ2-5 for the parts outside the CDR3, the full variable domain is SQTIHQWPATLVQPVGSPLSLECTVEGTSNPNLYWYRQAAGRGLQLLFYSVGIGQISSEVPQNLSASRPQDRQFILSSKKLLLSDSGFYLCAKSTGEGETQYFGPGTRLLVL.

The chain has TRBV19 and TRBJ1-1; D remains unclear. This CDR3 has 14 amino acids. Germline CDR1 reads LNHDA; CDR2 reads SQIVND (reference sequence). V lost 7 bases to trimming and J lost 1 base, with 13 bases between them. This CDR3 reads CASTPVRGNTEAFF. The CDR3, as DNA: TGTGCCAGTACCCCAGTTAGAGGGAACACTGAAGCTTTCTTT.

The chain links TRBV7-9 to TRBJ2-3; TRBD2 matches 12 bases. After removal of 3 bases from V and 3 bases from J, the junction contained 4 bases not matched to a gene. This CDR3 comprises 16 residues. Germline V gives CDR1 SEHNR, CDR2 FQNEAQ (reference sequence). CDR3 protein: CASSFPSGGGTDTQYF. DNA of the CDR3: TGTGCCAGCAGCTTCCCTAGCGGGGGGGGAACAGATACGCAGTATTTT.

This clone was counted a single time. V is TRBV2 and J is TRBJ1-2; TRBD1 matches 7 bases. This CDR3 has 13 residues. With 5 bases clipped from V and 2 bases from J, the junction kept 2 bases outside the gene matches. The germline V gene has CDR1 SNHLY and CDR2 FYNNEI. CDR3 bases: TGTGCCAGCAGTACACAGGGGAACTATGGCTACACCTTC. This translates into CASSTQGNYGYTF.

This chain joins TRBV4-1 and TRBJ1-2; TRBD1 matches 8 bases. The germline CDR1 and CDR2 sequences are MGHRA and YSYEKL. V lost 4 bases to trimming and J lost 4 bases; unmatched junction nucleotides: 8. The CDR3 spans 15 residues. CDR3 sequence: CASSPGQGRSYGYTF. The CDR3 region has the DNA TGCGCCAGCAGCCCCGGACAGGGACGCTCCTATGGCTACACCTTC.

V and J are TRBV2 and TRBJ1-5; 9 bases line up with TRBD1. Germline trimming cut 8 bases from V and 6 bases from J; bases unmatched to any gene: 8. The CDR3 is made up of 14 amino acids. Germline lookup yields CDR1 SNHLY and CDR2 FYNNEI. CDR3 amino acids: CASAGQGLIQPQHF. DNA of the CDR3: TGTGCCAGCGCGGGACAGGGATTAATTCAGCCCCAGCATTTT. Full variable domain (rest looked up from reference TRBV2 and TRBJ1-5): EPEVTQTPSHQVTQMGQEVILRCVPISNHLYFYWYRQILGQKVEFLVSFYNNEISEKSEIFDDQFSVERPDGSNFTLKIRSTKLEDSAMYFCASAGQGLIQPQHFGDGTRLSIL.

The chain is built from TRBV2 and TRBJ1-1; 7 bases line up with TRBD1. CDR3 size: 17 residues. From germline, CDR1 is SNHLY and CDR2 FYNNEI. Trimming removed 2 bases from V and 2 bases from J; junction bases left unmatched: 11. CDR3: CASSELGRGDSNTEAFF. In nucleotides, the CDR3 is TGTGCCAGCAGTGAACTAGGCAGGGGGGACTCCAACACTGAAGCTTTCTTT.